This TCR beta chain was recovered during a study of control samples from healthy donors and cancer patients. V shed 3 bases and J shed 5 bases, with 14 bases lying between them. Looked up from germline, CDR1 is SGDLS and CDR2 is YYNGEE. This CDR3 is 14 amino acids long. Some clones are missing from TCRdb's copy, which holds only in-frame ones; the method was immunoSEQ multiplex PCR. The table lists about 79,000 clones, roughly 93% of them singletons. Details on this clone: At the DNA level, this CDR3 is encoded by other sequences in the same sample as well.

The specimen sequenced was PBMCs. The rearrangement links TRBV9 to TRBJ1-1; D may be TRBD1 (6 bases). The source of this sequence is a woman in her thirties or forties with lung cancer. Here the CDR3 reads CASSGGGPGTEAFF. Written as DNA, the CDR3 is TGTGCCAGCAGCGGGGGGGGGCCAGGAACTGAAGCTTTCTTT.